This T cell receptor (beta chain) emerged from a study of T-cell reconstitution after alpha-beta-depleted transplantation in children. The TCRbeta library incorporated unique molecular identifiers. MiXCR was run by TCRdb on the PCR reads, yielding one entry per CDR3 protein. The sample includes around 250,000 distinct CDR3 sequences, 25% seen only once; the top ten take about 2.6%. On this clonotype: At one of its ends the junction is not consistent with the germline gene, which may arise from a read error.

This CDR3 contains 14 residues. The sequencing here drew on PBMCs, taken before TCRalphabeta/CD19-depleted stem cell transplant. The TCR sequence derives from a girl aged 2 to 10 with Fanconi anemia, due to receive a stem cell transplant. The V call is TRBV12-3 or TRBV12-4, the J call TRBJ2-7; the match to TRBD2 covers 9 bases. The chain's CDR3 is CATSLLAGSYEQYF. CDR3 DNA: TGTGCCACCAGTTTACTAGCGGGTTCCTACGAGCAGTACTTC.